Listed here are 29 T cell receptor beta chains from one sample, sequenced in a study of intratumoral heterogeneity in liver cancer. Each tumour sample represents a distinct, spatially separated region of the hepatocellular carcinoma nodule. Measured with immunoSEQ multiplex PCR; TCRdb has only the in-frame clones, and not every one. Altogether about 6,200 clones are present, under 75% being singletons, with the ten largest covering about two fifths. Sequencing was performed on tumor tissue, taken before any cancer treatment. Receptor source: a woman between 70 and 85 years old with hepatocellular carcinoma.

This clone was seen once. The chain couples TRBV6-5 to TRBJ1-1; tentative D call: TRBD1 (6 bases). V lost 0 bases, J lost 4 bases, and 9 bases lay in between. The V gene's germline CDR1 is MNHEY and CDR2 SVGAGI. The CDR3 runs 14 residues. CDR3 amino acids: CASSYSRGVTEAFF. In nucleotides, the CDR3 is TGTGCCAGCAGTTACTCGAGGGGGGTCACTGAAGCTTTCTTT.

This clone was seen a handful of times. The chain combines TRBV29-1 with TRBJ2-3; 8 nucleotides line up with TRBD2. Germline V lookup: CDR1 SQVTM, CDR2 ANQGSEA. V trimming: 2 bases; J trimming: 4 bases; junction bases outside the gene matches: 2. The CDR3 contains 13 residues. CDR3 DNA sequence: TGCAGCGTTGAAAGCGGGAGCGCAGATACGCAGTATTTT. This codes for CSVESGSADTQYF.

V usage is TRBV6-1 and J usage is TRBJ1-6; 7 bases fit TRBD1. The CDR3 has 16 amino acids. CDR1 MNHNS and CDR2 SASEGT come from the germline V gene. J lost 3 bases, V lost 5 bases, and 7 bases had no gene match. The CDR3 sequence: CASSQETGLYNSPLHF. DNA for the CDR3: TGTGCCAGCAGTCAAGAGACAGGGCTCTATAATTCACCCCTCCACTTT.

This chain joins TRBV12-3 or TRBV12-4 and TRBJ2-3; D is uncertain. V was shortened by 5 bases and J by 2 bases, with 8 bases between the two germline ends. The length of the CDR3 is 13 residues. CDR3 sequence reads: CASSLGFTDTQYF. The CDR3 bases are TGTGCCAGCAGTCTAGGGTTCACAGATACGCAGTATTTT.

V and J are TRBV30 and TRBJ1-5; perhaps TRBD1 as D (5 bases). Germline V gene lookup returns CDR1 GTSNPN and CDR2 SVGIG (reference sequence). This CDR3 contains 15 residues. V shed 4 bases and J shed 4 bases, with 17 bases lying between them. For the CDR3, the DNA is TGTGCCTGGACTGATAATCGCAGGGTGAATCAGCCCCAGCATTTT. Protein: CAWTDNRRVNQPQHF.

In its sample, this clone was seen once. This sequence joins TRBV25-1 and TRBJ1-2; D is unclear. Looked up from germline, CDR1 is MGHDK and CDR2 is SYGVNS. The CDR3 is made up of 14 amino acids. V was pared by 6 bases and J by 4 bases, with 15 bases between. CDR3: CASRAPGSLYGYTF. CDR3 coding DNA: TGTGCCAGCAGGGCCCCCGGCAGCCTCTATGGCTACACCTTC.

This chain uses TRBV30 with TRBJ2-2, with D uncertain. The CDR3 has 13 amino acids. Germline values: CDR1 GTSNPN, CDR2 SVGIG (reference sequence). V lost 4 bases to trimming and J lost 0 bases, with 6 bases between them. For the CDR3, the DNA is TGTGCCTGGACAAACTCGAACACCGGGGAGCTGTTTTTT. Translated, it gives CAWTNSNTGELFF. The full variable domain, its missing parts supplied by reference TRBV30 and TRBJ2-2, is SQTIHQWPATLVQPVGSPLSLECTVEGTSNPNLYWYRQAAGRGLQLLFYSVGIGQISSEVPQNLSASRPQDRQFILSSKKLLLSDSGFYLCAWTNSNTGELFFGEGSRLTVL.

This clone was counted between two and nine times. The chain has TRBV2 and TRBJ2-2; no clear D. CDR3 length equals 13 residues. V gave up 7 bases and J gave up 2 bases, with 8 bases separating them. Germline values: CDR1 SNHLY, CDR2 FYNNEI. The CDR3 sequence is CASTWTNTGELFF. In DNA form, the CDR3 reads TGTGCCAGCACCTGGACCAACACCGGGGAGCTGTTTTTT.

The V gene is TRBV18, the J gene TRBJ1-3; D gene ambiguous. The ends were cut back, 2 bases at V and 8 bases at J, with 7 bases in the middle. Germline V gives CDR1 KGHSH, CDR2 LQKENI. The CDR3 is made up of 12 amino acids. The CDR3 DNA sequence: TGTGCCAGCTCACCAGCCTTGGACACCATATATTTT. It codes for CASSPALDTIYF. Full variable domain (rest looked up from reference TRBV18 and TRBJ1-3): NAGVMQNPRHLVRRRGQEARLRCSPMKGHSHVYWYRQLPEEGLKFMVYLQKENIIDESGMPKERFSAEFPKEGPSILRIQQVVRGDSAAYFCASSPALDTIYFGEGSWLTVV.

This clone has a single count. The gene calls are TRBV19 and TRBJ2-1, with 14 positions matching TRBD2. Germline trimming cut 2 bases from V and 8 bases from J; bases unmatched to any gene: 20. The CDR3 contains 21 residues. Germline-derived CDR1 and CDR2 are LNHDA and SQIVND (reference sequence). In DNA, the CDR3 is TGTGCCAGTAGTATAAGGCACCGGACTAGCGGGAGGAACTTCTCCTGGCATGAGCAGTTCTTC. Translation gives CASSIRHRTSGRNFSWHEQFF. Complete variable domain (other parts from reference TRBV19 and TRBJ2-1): DGGITQSPKYLFRKEGQNVTLSCEQNLNHDAMYWYRQDPGQGLRLIYYSQIVNDFQKGDIAEGYSVSREKKESFPLTVTSAQKNPTAFYLCASSIRHRTSGRNFSWHEQFFGPGTRLTVL.

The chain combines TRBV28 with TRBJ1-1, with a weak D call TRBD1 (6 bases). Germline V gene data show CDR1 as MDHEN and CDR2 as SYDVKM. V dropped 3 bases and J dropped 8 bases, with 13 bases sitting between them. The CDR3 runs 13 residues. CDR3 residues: CASSLGRQAEAFF. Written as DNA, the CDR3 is TGTGCCAGCAGTTTGGGGCGACAGGCCGAAGCTTTCTTT.

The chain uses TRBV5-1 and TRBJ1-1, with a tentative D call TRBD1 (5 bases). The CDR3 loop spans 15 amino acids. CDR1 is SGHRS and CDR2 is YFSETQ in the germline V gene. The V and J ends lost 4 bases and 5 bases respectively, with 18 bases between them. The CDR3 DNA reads TGCGCCAGCAGCACTGGCGGGGGTGGTCGGACTGAAGCTTTCTTT. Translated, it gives CASSTGGGGRTEAFF.

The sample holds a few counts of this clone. The CDR3 DNA sequence: TGTGCCTGCTCGACGTCGGCTAGTGTCGAGCAGTACTTC. The encoded protein is CACSTSASVEQYF. The rearrangement links TRBV7-9 to TRBJ2-7; D unresolved. This CDR3 has 13 amino acids. V lost 11 bases and J 6 bases, leaving 20 bases between the germline ends. Per the germline V gene, CDR1 is SEHNR and CDR2 is FQNEAQ (reference sequence).

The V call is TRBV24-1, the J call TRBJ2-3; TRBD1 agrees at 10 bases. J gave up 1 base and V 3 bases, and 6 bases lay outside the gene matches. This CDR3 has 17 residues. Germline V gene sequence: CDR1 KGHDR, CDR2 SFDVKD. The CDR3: CATSDEAGTGGTDTQYF. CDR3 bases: TGTGCCACCAGTGATGAAGCCGGGACAGGGGGCACAGATACGCAGTATTTT.

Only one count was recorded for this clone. This CDR3 is CAISEQGATSGANVLTF. The CDR3 nucleotides are TGTGCCATCAGTGAGCAGGGGGCAACCTCTGGGGCCAACGTCCTGACTTTC. The chain recombines TRBV10-3 with TRBJ2-6; 8 nucleotides align to TRBD1. The germline V gene encodes CDR1 ENHRY and CDR2 SYGVKD. The CDR3 is 17 amino acids. Trimming took 2 bases from V and 0 from J; bases not matched to a gene: 3.

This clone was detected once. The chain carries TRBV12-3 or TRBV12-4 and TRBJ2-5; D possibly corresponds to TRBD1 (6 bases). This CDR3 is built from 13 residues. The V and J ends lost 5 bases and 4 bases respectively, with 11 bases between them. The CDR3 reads CASSQGRGETQYF. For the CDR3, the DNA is TGTGCCAGCAGTCAGGGGCGTGGAGAGACCCAGTACTTC.

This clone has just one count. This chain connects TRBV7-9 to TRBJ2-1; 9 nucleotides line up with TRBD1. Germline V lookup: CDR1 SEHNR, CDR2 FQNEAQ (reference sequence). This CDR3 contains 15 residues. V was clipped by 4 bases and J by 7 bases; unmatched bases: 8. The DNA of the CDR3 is TGTGCCAGCAGCTCGCCCGGGACAGGGAAGAATGAGCAGTTCTTC. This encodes CASSSPGTGKNEQFF.

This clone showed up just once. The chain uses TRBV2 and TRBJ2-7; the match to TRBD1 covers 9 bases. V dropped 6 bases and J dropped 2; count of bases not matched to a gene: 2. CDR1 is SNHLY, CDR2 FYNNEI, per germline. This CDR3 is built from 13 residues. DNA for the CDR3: TGTGCCAGCAGGGACAGGGGAACCTACGAGCAGTACTTC. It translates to CASRDRGTYEQYF.

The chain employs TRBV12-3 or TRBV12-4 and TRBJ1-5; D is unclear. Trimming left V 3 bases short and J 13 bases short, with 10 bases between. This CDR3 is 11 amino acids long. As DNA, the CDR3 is TGTGCCAGCAGTTTTGATCAGACTCAGCATTTT. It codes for CASSFDQTQHF.

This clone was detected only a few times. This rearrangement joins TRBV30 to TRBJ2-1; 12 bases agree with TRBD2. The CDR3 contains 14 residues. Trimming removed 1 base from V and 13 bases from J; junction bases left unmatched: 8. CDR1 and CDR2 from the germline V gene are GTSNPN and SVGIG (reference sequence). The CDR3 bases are TGTGCCTGGAGTGAACCGGGACTAGCGGGCCGTCAGTTCTTC. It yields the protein CAWSEPGLAGRQFF.

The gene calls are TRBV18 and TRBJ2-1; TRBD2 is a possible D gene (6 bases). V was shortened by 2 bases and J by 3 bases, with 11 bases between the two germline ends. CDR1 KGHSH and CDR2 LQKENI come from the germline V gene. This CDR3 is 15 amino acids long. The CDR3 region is CASSPSQRVYNEQFF. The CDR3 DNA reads TGTGCCAGCTCACCAAGTCAGCGGGTCTACAATGAGCAGTTCTTC. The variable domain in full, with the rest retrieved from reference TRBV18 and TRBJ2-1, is NAGVMQNPRHLVRRRGQEARLRCSPMKGHSHVYWYRQLPEEGLKFMVYLQKENIIDESGMPKERFSAEFPKEGPSILRIQQVVRGDSAAYFCASSPSQRVYNEQFFGPGTRLTVL.

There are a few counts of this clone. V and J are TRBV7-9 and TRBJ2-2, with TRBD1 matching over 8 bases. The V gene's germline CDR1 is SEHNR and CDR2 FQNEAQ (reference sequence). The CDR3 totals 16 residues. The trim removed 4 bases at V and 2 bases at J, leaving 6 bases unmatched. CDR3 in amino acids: CASSSYGQGNTGELFF. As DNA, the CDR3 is TGTGCCAGCAGCTCTTATGGACAGGGTAACACCGGGGAGCTGTTTTTT.

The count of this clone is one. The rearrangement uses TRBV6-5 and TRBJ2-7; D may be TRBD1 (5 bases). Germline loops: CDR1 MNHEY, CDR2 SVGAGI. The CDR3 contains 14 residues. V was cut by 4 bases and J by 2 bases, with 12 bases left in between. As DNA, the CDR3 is TGTGCCAGCAGTTCACTGGACACCGCCTACGAGCAGTACTTC. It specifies CASSSLDTAYEQYF.

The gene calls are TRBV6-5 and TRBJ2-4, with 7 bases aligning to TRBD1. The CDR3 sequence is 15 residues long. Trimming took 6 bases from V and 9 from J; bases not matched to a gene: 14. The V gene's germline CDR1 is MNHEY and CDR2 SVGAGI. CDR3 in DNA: TGTGCCAGCAGGCCCCAGGGGACAGCGGACCGCATTCAGTACTTC. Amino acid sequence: CASRPQGTADRIQYF.

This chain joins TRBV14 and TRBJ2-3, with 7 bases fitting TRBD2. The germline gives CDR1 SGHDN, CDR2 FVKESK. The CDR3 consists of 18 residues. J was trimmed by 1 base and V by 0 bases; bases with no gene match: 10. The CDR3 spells CASSQDQAVLAGTDTQYF. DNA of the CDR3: TGTGCCAGCAGCCAAGATCAGGCGGTTCTAGCGGGCACAGATACGCAGTATTTT. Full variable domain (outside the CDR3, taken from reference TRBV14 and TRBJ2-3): EAGVTQFPSHSVIEKGQTVTLRCDPISGHDNLYWYRRVMGKEIKFLLHFVKESKQDESGMPNNRFLAERTGGTYSTLKVQPAELEDSGVYFCASSQDQAVLAGTDTQYFGPGTRLTVL.

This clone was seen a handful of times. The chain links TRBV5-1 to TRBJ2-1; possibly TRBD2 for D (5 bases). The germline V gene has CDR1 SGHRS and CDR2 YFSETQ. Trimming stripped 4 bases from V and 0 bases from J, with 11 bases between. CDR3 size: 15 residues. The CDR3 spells CASSDGVNSYNEQFF. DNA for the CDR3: TGCGCCAGCAGCGACGGGGTTAACTCCTACAATGAGCAGTTCTTC. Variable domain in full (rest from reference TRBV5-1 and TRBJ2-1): KAGVTQTPRYLIKTRGQQVTLSCSPISGHRSVSWYQQTPGQGLQFLFEYFSETQRNKGNFPGRFSGRQFSNSRSEMNVSTLELGDSALYLCASSDGVNSYNEQFFGPGTRLTVL.

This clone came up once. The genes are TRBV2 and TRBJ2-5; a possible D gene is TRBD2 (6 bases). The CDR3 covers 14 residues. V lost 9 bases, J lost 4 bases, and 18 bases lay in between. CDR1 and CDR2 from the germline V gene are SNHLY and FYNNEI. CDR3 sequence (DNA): TGTGCCAGTATAGGGCCGCGGGGTACAGAGACCCAGTACTTC. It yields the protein CASIGPRGTETQYF.

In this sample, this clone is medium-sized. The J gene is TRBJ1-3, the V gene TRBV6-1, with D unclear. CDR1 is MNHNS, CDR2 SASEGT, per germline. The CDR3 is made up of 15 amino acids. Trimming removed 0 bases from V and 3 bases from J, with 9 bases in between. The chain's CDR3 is CASSEAPGFGNTIYF. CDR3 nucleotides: TGTGCCAGCAGTGAAGCGCCGGGGTTTGGAAACACCATATATTTT.

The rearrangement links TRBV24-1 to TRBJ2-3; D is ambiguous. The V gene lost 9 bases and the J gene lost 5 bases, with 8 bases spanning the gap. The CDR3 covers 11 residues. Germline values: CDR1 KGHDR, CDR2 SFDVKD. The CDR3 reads CATRTGDTQYF. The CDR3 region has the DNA TGTGCCACCCGGACGGGAGATACGCAGTATTTT.